Each of the 7 T cell receptor beta chains below was sequenced from the same sample in a study of T cell responses to AZD1222 COVID-19 vaccine. TCRdb's table, derived via immunoSEQ multiplex PCR, lists solely in-frame clones and lacks some. This sample carries under 150,000 clones, 93% of them seen once, and the ten largest clones take 5.4%. Sequenced material: peripheral blood, taken on day 0 of AZD1222 vaccination. Source of these receptors: an adult in good health.

The chain has TRBV2 and TRBJ2-1; D uncertain. The V gene's germline CDR1 is SNHLY and CDR2 FYNNEI. The CDR3 has 14 residues. Trimming removed 2 bases from V and 10 bases from J, with 15 bases in between. CDR3 bases: TGTGCCAGCAGTGAACCCGGGCCCCCGTCGGAGCAGTTCTTC. Encoded protein: CASSEPGPPSEQFF.

V usage is TRBV10-1 and J usage is TRBJ1-1; no definite D call. The ends were cut back, 4 bases at V and 3 bases at J, with 12 bases in the middle. The CDR3 has 14 amino acids. Germline V CDR1 and CDR2: WNHNN, SYGVQD (reference sequence). Here the CDR3 reads CASSVKQLHTEAFF. The CDR3 coding sequence is TGCGCCAGCAGTGTGAAGCAGCTTCACACTGAAGCTTTCTTT.

This chain links TRBV6-5 with TRBJ2-1; 7 bases align to TRBD2. CDR1 and CDR2 from the germline V gene are MNHEY and SVGAGI. Germline trimming cut 5 bases from V and 3 bases from J; bases unmatched to any gene: 4. CDR3 length: 14 residues. CDR3 DNA sequence: TGTGCCAGCAGTATGAGGGAGGGCTACAATGAGCAGTTCTTC. Amino acid sequence: CASSMREGYNEQFF.

V and J are TRBV3-1 (or the pseudogene TRBV3-2) and TRBJ2-5, with 10 bases matching TRBD2. Per the germline V gene, CDR1 is LGHDT and CDR2 is YNNKEL (reference sequence). This CDR3 has 16 amino acids. V was clipped by 0 bases and J by 5 bases; unmatched bases: 6. The CDR3 is CASSQEILAGLETQYF. The CDR3 DNA is TGTGCCAGCAGCCAAGAGATACTAGCGGGGCTGGAGACCCAGTACTTC.

The chain recombines TRBV12-3 or TRBV12-4 with TRBJ2-1; D is undetermined. Trimming left V 2 bases short and J 8 bases short, with 7 bases between. The CDR3 length is 12 residues. This chain's CDR3 is CASSLLPDEQFF. The CDR3 DNA reads TGTGCCAGCAGTTTATTACCGGATGAGCAGTTCTTC.

The V call is TRBV30, the J call TRBJ2-7; TRBD2 might be the D (5 bases). CDR3 length: 14 amino acids. Germline loops: CDR1 GTSNPN, CDR2 SVGIG (reference sequence). The ends were cut back, 4 bases at V and 2 bases at J, with 15 bases in the middle. The CDR3 spells CAWTRGSVPYEQYF. CDR3 DNA sequence: TGTGCCTGGACCCGAGGGAGCGTCCCCTACGAGCAGTACTTC. Complete variable domain (other parts from reference TRBV30 and TRBJ2-7): SQTIHQWPATLVQPVGSPLSLECTVEGTSNPNLYWYRQAAGRGLQLLFYSVGIGQISSEVPQNLSASRPQDRQFILSSKKLLLSDSGFYLCAWTRGSVPYEQYFGPGTRLTVT.

This clone was detected only once. The V gene is TRBV27, the J gene TRBJ1-4, with D unclear. CDR1 and CDR2 (germline): MNHEY, SMNVEV (reference sequence). V gave up 6 bases and J gave up 8 bases, with 16 bases separating them. The CDR3 extends over 14 amino acids. DNA of the CDR3: TGTGCCAGCAGCAGCGAAGCGATCCCCGAAAAACTGTTTTTT. This codes for CASSSEAIPEKLFF.